These 29 T cell receptor beta chains share one sample of origin, sequenced in a study of blood T cell repertoires in COVID-19. Clones were sequenced by immunoSEQ multiplex PCR, and TCRdb holds only the in-frame ones, with some missing. The sample has approximately 380,000 clones, 85% seen once. The specimen sequenced was peripheral blood. These receptors were obtained from a young woman with acute or convalescent COVID-19.

A few counts support this clone. The chain employs TRBV6-5 and TRBJ1-1, with 9 bases identical to TRBD1. The CDR3 length is 14 residues. Germline V gene data show CDR1 as MNHEY and CDR2 as SVGAGI. With 6 bases clipped from V and 3 bases from J, the junction kept 5 bases outside the gene matches. The chain's CDR3 is CASRDRGGDTEAFF. CDR3 coding DNA: TGTGCCAGCAGGGACAGGGGAGGGGACACTGAAGCTTTCTTT.

The chain is built from TRBV9 and TRBJ1-2, with 9 bases lining up with TRBD1. Germline V gives CDR1 SGDLS, CDR2 YYNGEE. This CDR3 comprises 15 residues. V lost 4 bases, J lost 8 bases, and 12 bases stayed unmatched. CDR3 DNA: TGTGCCAGCAGCCCCTTCGACAGGGGGGGGAACGGCTACACCTTC. Translated, it gives CASSPFDRGGNGYTF.

This clone was picked up a small number of times. V is TRBV5-1 and J is TRBJ1-1, with TRBD1 matching 10 bases. J was trimmed by 6 bases and V by 3 bases; bases with no gene match: 5. Germline V CDR1 and CDR2: SGHRS, YFSETQ. This CDR3 has 14 residues. This CDR3 reads CASSSPDRGAEAFF. In nucleotides, the CDR3 is TGCGCCAGCAGCTCACCGGACAGGGGGGCTGAAGCTTTCTTT.

The rearrangement joins TRBV9 to TRBJ2-6; maybe TRBD1 (7 bases). Germline V gene sequence: CDR1 SGDLS, CDR2 YYNGEE. Trimming left V 4 bases short and J 0 bases short, with 20 bases between. This CDR3 is 19 amino acids long. CDR3 coding DNA: TGTGCCAGCAGCTCCGGAGGGGGACAGCCTTACTCTGGGGCCAACGTCCTGACTTTC. Encoded protein: CASSSGGGQPYSGANVLTF.

The rearrangement links TRBV24-1 to TRBJ1-5; the match to TRBD1 covers 9 bases. The length of the CDR3 is 17 residues. CDR1 and CDR2 from the germline V gene are KGHDR and SFDVKD. The trim removed 1 base at V and 5 bases at J, leaving 8 bases unmatched. The CDR3, as DNA: TGTGCCACCAGTGATTTACCTGACAGGGGGGTCGATCAGCCCCAGCATTTT. Translation gives CATSDLPDRGVDQPQHF.

As for this clone: Other DNA sequences in this specimen translate into the identical CDR3. The V gene is TRBV28, the J gene TRBJ1-1, with D hard to call. This CDR3 is 14 amino acids long. Deletions cut 2 bases from V and 0 bases from J, with 7 bases between. Germline values: CDR1 MDHEN, CDR2 SYDVKM. The CDR3 bases are TGTGCCAGCAGTTTAGGGCAGCTGAACACTGAAGCTTTCTTT. Amino acid sequence: CASSLGQLNTEAFF.

This clone was detected many times. This sequence joins TRBV11-2 and TRBJ2-2; 10 bases align to TRBD2. Germline V CDR1 and CDR2: SGHAT, FQNNGV. The CDR3 covers 18 residues. Losses at the gene ends were 8 bases for V and 2 bases for J; bases not matched to a gene: 14. In DNA form, the CDR3 reads TGTGCCAGCCCGAACCGGGAGCGGGAGGGCCGAAACACCGGGGAGCTGTTTTTT. Translating gives CASPNREREGRNTGELFF.

The chain joins TRBV24-1 to TRBJ1-2, with D possibly TRBD1 on 6 matching bases. CDR1 and CDR2 (germline): KGHDR, SFDVKD. V was shortened by 1 base and J by 4 bases, with 21 bases between the two germline ends. The CDR3 length is 18 residues. In DNA form, the CDR3 reads TGTGCCACCAGTGATTTCTCCCCCCGGGGGGCGATCGGCTATGGCTACACCTTC. Protein sequence: CATSDFSPRGAIGYGYTF.

The genes are TRBV6-5 and TRBJ2-7; a possible D gene is TRBD2 (7 bases). CDR1 MNHEY and CDR2 SVGAGI come from the germline V gene. The V gene lost 6 bases and the J gene lost 2 bases, with 11 bases spanning the gap. This CDR3 has 13 amino acids. CDR3 coding DNA: TGTGCCAGCAGAGGGGGGGAAACCTACGAGCAGTACTTC. This encodes CASRGGETYEQYF.

The chain is built from TRBV11-2 and TRBJ1-6; tentatively, D is TRBD1 (6 bases). Germline V gene data show CDR1 as SGHAT and CDR2 as FQNNGV. The V gene lost 6 bases and the J gene lost 9 bases, with 15 bases spanning the gap. The CDR3 consists of 14 residues. CDR3 region: CASRPITGTSPLHF. The DNA for the CDR3 is TGTGCCAGCAGACCTATAACAGGGACTTCACCCCTCCACTTT.

This clone was recorded a few times. V is TRBV24-1 and J is TRBJ1-2; 7 bases are a match to TRBD1. Trimming removed 5 bases from V and 5 bases from J; junction bases left unmatched: 7. Germline-derived CDR1 and CDR2 are KGHDR and SFDVKD. The CDR3 spans 14 residues. The chain's CDR3 is CATSGWDSAYGYTF. In nucleotides, the CDR3 is TGTGCCACCAGTGGGTGGGACAGCGCGTATGGCTACACCTTC.

The sample holds one count of this clone. This sequence joins TRBV7-2 and TRBJ2-7; maybe TRBD1 (5 bases). V was cut by 5 bases and J by 4 bases, with 15 bases left in between. The germline V gene encodes CDR1 SGHTA and CDR2 FQGNSA. CDR3 length equals 14 residues. Here the CDR3 DNA reads TGTGCCAGCAGCGCAAACTTCAGGGTTTACGAGCAGTACTTC. This encodes CASSANFRVYEQYF. Full variable domain (remainder filled in from reference TRBV7-2 and TRBJ2-7): GAGVSQSPSNKVTEKGKDVELRCDPISGHTALYWYRQSLGQGLEFLIYFQGNSAPDKSGLPSDRFSAERTGGSVSTLTIQRTQQEDSAVYLCASSANFRVYEQYFGPGTRLTVT.

The V and J genes are TRBV11-2 and TRBJ2-1; 8 bases map to TRBD2. The junction had 11 bases not matched to a gene; V was cut back by 3 bases and J by 1 base. Germline V gives CDR1 SGHAT, CDR2 FQNNGV. This CDR3 has 18 residues. The CDR3 DNA reads as TGTGCCAGCAGCTTCGGCTTACCGGGGGGGTCGTCCTACAATGAGCAGTTCTTC. It translates to CASSFGLPGGSSYNEQFF.

The chain uses TRBV29-1 and TRBJ2-7; D remains ambiguous. Trimming removed 4 bases from V and 4 bases from J, with 8 bases in between. The CDR3 extends over 11 amino acids. Germline CDR1 is SQVTM and CDR2 is ANQGSEA. This chain's CDR3 is CSVGQRYEQYF. CDR3 nucleotide sequence: TGCAGCGTTGGACAACGATACGAGCAGTACTTC.

V usage is TRBV2 and J usage is TRBJ2-1; TRBD2 matches at 9 bases. CDR1 SNHLY and CDR2 FYNNEI come from the germline V gene. The CDR3 length is 16 residues. V shed 7 bases and J 1 base; nucleotides not matched to a gene: 8. The CDR3 DNA reads as TGTGCCAGCACCCCCGGGGCGGGAGGGTCCTACAATGAGCAGTTCTTC. Encoded protein: CASTPGAGGSYNEQFF.

The chain joins TRBV25-1 to TRBJ1-2; 10 nucleotides align to TRBD1. With V trimmed by 1 base and J by 4 bases, 9 bases remained unmatched. Germline CDR1 is MGHDK and CDR2 is SYGVNS. The CDR3 spans 17 residues. The CDR3 loop reads CASSEWGRTGGSYGYTF. The DNA for the CDR3 is TGTGCCAGCAGTGAATGGGGCCGGACAGGGGGTAGCTATGGCTACACCTTC.

The chain couples TRBV6-1 to TRBJ1-4; 8 bases line up with TRBD1. The V gene end was trimmed by 2 bases and the J gene end by 8 bases; junction bases not matched to a gene: 4. The CDR3 runs 14 residues. Germline V gives CDR1 MNHNS, CDR2 SASEGT. The CDR3 reads CASSESTGAEKLFF. In nucleotides, the CDR3 is TGTGCCAGCAGTGAATCGACAGGGGCCGAAAAACTGTTTTTT.

The rearrangement links TRBV5-4 to TRBJ2-1, with D possibly being TRBD1 (6 bases). Germline CDR1 is SGHNT and CDR2 is YYREEE (reference sequence). The CDR3 runs to 13 residues. V dropped 0 bases and J dropped 5 bases, with 6 bases sitting between them. The CDR3 DNA sequence: TGTGCCAGCAGCTTGGGACAGGACAATGAGCAGTTCTTC. It encodes CASSLGQDNEQFF.

The chain is built from TRBV5-1 and TRBJ1-2; tentatively, D is TRBD1 (5 bases). The CDR3 covers 15 residues. Germline lookup yields CDR1 SGHRS and CDR2 YFSETQ. The V gene lost 0 bases and the J gene lost 8 bases, with 17 bases spanning the gap. CDR3 coding DNA: TGCGCCAGCAGCTTGGCGGCAGGGCCAAAGGGGGGCTACACCTTC. It yields the protein CASSLAAGPKGGYTF.

The genes are TRBV6-5 and TRBJ1-2; 7 bases are shared with TRBD1. The germline gives CDR1 MNHEY, CDR2 SVGAGI. With V trimmed by 6 bases and J by 4 bases, 8 bases remained unmatched. The CDR3 is 14 residues long. This CDR3 reads CASSSQGVGYGYTF. CDR3 coding DNA: TGTGCCAGCAGCAGCCAGGGGGTGGGCTATGGCTACACCTTC.

V is TRBV3-1 (or the pseudogene TRBV3-2) and J is TRBJ2-2, with D maybe TRBD2 (6 bases). The V and J ends lost 0 bases and 5 bases respectively, with 13 bases between them. The CDR3 is 16 residues long. Germline V CDR1 and CDR2: LGHDT, YNNKEL (reference sequence). The CDR3 DNA is TGTGCCAGCAGCCAAGATCGGGGGATTGGGACCGGGGAGCTGTTTTTT. Translation: CASSQDRGIGTGELFF.

This chain joins TRBV3-1 (or the pseudogene TRBV3-2) and TRBJ1-1; D uncertain. The CDR3 totals 15 residues. V was pared by 3 bases and J by 1 base, with 12 bases between. CDR1 is LGHDT and CDR2 is YNNKEL in the germline V gene (reference sequence). The CDR3 DNA follows: TGTGCCAGCAGCCAGAGTCACAGTAAGAACACTGAAGCTTTCTTT. Encoded protein: CASSQSHSKNTEAFF.

This clone was recorded many times. The rearrangement links TRBV28 to TRBJ1-5; D might be TRBD1 (5 bases). CDR1 and CDR2 from the germline V gene are MDHEN and SYDVKM. Trimming removed 2 bases from V and 1 base from J, with 9 bases in between. The CDR3 covers 15 residues. Written as DNA, the CDR3 is TGTGCCAGCAGTTTAAGGTCAGGGAGCAATCAGCCCCAGCATTTT. Amino acid sequence: CASSLRSGSNQPQHF. The full variable domain, completed using reference TRBV28 and TRBJ1-5, is DVKVTQSSRYLVKRTGEKVFLECVQDMDHENMFWYRQDPGLGLRLIYFSYDVKMKEKGDIPEGYSVSREKKERFSLILESASTNQTSMYLCASSLRSGSNQPQHFGDGTRLSIL.

The chain carries TRBV19 and TRBJ1-5; 8 bases line up with TRBD1. V shed 3 bases, J shed 7 bases, and the junction held 5 bases outside the gene matches. Germline V CDR1 and CDR2: LNHDA, SQIVND (reference sequence). The CDR3 extends over 14 amino acids. CDR3 bases: TGTGCCAGTAGTATTGCAGGGGACAGGCAGCCCCAGCATTTT. Amino acid sequence: CASSIAGDRQPQHF.

This sequence joins TRBV9 and TRBJ1-5, with a tentative D call TRBD1 (5 bases). CDR3 size: 15 residues. The germline V and J ends were trimmed by 3 bases and 0 bases, with 10 bases remaining between them. Germline loops: CDR1 SGDLS, CDR2 YYNGEE. The CDR3 loop reads CASSAGGDSNQPQHF. CDR3 bases: TGTGCCAGCAGCGCGGGGGGGGATAGCAATCAGCCCCAGCATTTT.

This chain uses TRBV5-6 with TRBJ2-7; a possible D gene is TRBD1 (6 bases). Germline V gene lookup returns CDR1 SGHDT and CDR2 YYEEEE. V lost 0 bases to trimming and J lost 6 bases, with 25 bases between them. There are 18 residues in the CDR3. The CDR3 reads CASSLAPTKHRAPIEQYF. As DNA, the CDR3 is TGTGCCAGCAGCTTGGCCCCAACCAAACACAGGGCCCCTATCGAGCAGTACTTC.

The genes are TRBV6-1 and TRBJ1-4; 7 bases are shared with TRBD1. The CDR3 is 16 amino acids. V gave up 2 bases and J gave up 4 bases; unmatched junction bases: 7. Looked up from germline, CDR1 is MNHNS and CDR2 is SASEGT. This CDR3 reads CASSEMWGQYNEKLFF. The CDR3 coding sequence is TGTGCCAGCAGTGAAATGTGGGGACAGTATAATGAAAAACTGTTTTTT.

The genes are TRBV19 and TRBJ1-5, with D possibly matching TRBD1 (6 bases). The V end was cut by 5 bases, the J end by 6 bases, with 14 bases between. The CDR3 is made up of 14 amino acids. Per the germline V gene, CDR1 is LNHDA and CDR2 is SQIVND (reference sequence). The CDR3: CASSGGARTQPQHF. DNA for the CDR3: TGTGCCAGTAGTGGGGGGGCCAGAACTCAGCCCCAGCATTTT.

This sequence joins TRBV19 and TRBJ2-1; 7 bases are a match to TRBD2. CDR1 LNHDA and CDR2 SQIVND come from the germline V gene (reference sequence). Unmatched junction bases numbered 6, after V lost 2 bases and J lost 5 bases. The CDR3 length is 15 residues. The CDR3 is CASSIWTGGDNEQFF. CDR3 DNA: TGTGCCAGTAGTATATGGACGGGGGGAGACAATGAGCAGTTCTTC.